This TCR beta chain derives from a study of early T cells in non-severe SARS-CoV-2 infection. Study-level information: Unsorted whole-blood RNA was sequenced in bulk, leaving chains unpaired.

One entry per CDR3 protein, called by TCRdb with MiXCR from the 5' RACE reads. The data show tens of thousands of distinct CDR3 sequences, about 12% seen once. Per germline, CDR1 SGHTA and CDR2 FQGNSA. CDR3 length: 14 residues. The V gene end was trimmed by 3 bases and the J gene end by 7 bases; junction bases not matched to a gene: 4. This clonotype was picked up many times. The TCR was taken from an adult who was a healthcare worker with PCR-confirmed SARS-CoV-2 infection or an uninfected control (not recorded which). The rearrangement uses TRBV7-2 and TRBJ2-1; TRBD1 matches 9 bases. Material for sequencing was whole blood. CDR3 sequence (DNA): TGTGCCAGCAGCTTCCGGACAGGGGAAAATGAGCAGTTCTTC. Encoded protein: CASSFRTGENEQFF. The full variable domain, in which reference TRBV7-2 and TRBJ2-1 provide the parts outside the CDR3, is GAGVSQSPSNKVTEKGKDVELRCDPISGHTALYWYRQSLGQGLEFLIYFQGNSAPDKSGLPSDRFSAERTGGSVSTLTIQRTQQEDSAVYLCASSFRTGENEQFFGPGTRLTVL.